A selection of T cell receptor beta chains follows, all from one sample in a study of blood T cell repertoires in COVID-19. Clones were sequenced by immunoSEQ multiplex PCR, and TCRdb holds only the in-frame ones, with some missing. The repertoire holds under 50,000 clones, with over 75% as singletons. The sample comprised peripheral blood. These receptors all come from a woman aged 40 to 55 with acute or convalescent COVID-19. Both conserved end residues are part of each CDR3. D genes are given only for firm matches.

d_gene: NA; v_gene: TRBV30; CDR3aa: CAWSLGVRETQYF
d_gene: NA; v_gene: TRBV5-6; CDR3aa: CASSLEQGGSGNTIYF
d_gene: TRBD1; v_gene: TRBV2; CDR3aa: CASRGTGGYQPQHF
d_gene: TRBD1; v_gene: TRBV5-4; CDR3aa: CASGMDRARGYTF
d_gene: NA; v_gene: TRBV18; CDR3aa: CASSPDRRATNEKLFF
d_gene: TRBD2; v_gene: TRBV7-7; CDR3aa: CASSPRLAGGYQETQYF
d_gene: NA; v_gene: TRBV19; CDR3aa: CASSRTDHYEQYF
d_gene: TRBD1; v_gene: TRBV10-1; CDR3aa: CASSLRGQGPFGNTEAFF
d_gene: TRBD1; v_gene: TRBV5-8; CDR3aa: CASSFYRGVGNQPQHF
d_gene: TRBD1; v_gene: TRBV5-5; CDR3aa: CASSGMTGVNQPQHF
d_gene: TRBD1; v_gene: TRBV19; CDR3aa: CASIARPGGVYGYTF
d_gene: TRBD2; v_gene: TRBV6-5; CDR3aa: CASLRGGGQETQYF
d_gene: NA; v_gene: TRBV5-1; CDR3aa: CASSLAVQAETQYF
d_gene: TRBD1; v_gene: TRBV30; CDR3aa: CAWQGVGNTIYF
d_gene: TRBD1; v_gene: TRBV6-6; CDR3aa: CASSSPTGGVYGYTF
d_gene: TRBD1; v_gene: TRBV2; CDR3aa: CAGTGTGGNIQYF
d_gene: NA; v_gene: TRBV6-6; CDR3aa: CASSPLGQGIYNEKLFF
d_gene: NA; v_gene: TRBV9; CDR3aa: CASSARGSYEQYF
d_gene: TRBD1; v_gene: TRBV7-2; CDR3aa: CASSFNRDSGELFF
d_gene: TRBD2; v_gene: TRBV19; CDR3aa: CASSSRTSGGAETQYF
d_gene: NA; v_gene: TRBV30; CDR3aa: CAWRRRGAIRSDTQYF
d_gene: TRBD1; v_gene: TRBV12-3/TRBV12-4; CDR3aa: CASGRQGYGYTF
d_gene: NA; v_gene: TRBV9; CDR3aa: CASSKEGHGNTEAFF
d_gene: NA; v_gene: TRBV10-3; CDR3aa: CAISPDSENTEAFF
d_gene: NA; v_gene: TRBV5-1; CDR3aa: CASSLAGGRGYTF
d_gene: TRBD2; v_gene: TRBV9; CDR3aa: CASSHIGTSGRARDEQFF
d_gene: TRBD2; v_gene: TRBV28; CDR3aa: CASRTSSGRSYNEQFF
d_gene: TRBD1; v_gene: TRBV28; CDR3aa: CASSLGTGTPNTEAFF
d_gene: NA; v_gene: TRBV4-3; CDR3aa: CASSSRVVNTEAFF
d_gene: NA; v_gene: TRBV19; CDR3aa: CASSSGPYEQYF
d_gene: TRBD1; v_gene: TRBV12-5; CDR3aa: CASGSPGQGLIEAFF
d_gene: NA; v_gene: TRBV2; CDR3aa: CASSEFLNVADNEQFF
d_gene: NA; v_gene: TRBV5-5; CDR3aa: CASSSMDGGTGNTIYF
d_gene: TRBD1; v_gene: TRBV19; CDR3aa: CASSTPRGQGGTEAFF
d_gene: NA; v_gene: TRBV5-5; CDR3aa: CASTSGEGIGEAFF
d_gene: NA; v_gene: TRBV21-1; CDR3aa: CASSKLRGDRARESNQPQHF
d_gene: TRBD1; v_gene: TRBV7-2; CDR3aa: CASSSDRATNEKLFF
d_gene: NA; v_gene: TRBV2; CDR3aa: CASCRVAGLANYGYTF
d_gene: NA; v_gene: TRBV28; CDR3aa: CATQGPSFEKLFF
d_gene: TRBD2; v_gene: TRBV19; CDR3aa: CASSTSTSGRVQETQYF
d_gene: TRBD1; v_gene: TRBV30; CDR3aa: CAWSVQAGGRSGPLHF
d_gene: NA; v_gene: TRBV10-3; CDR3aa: CAISDKGVTEAFF
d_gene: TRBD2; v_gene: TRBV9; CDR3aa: CASSAGTSGGPTYNEQFF
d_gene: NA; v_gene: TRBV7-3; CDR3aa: CASSPLGGNTEAFF
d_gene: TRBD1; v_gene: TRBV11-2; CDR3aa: CASSSGQNYGYTF
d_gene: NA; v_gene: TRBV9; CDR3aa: CASGRETQYF
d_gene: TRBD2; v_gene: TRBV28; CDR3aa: CANEREGQDTQYF
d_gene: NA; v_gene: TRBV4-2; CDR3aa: CASSQGLGQGNTEAFF
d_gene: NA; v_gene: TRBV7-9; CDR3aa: CASSLEGSSGNTIYF
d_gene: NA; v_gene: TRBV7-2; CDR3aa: CASSPPLQGSGNTIYF
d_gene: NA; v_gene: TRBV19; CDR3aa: CASRGGGYGEKLFF
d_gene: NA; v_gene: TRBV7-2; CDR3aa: CASSSQGSSYNSPLHF
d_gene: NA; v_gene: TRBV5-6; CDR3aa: CASSRRVRETQYF
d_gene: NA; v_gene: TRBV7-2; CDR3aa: CASSAREQFIYGYTF